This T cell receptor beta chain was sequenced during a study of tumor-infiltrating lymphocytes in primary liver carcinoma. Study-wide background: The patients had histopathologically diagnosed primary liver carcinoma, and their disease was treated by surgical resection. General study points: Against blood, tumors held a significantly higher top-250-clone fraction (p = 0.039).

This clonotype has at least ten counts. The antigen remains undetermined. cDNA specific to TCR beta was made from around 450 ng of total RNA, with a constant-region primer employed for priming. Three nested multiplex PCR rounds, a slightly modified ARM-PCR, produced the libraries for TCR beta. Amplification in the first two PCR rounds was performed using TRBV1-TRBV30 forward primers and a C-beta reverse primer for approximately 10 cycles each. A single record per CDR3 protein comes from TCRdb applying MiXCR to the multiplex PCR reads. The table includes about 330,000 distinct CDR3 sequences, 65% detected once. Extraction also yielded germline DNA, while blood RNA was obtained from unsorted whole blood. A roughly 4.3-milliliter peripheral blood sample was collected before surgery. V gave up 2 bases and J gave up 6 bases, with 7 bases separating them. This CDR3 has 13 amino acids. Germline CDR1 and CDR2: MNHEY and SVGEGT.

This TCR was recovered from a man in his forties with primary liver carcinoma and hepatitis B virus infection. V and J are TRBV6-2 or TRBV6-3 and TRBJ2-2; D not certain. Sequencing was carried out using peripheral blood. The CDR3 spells CASSYPRAGELFF. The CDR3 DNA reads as TGTGCCAGCAGTTACCCCCGGGCCGGGGAGCTGTTTTTT.